These 23 T cell receptor beta chains share one sample of origin, sequenced in a study of T cell changes during pregnancy in multiple sclerosis (dated by TCRdb to about 2019). The library came from the immunoSEQ multiplex PCR assay. What TCRdb holds here is the immuneACCESS table cut down to in-frame rearrangements. Part of the clones is not present; checked against another copy, under half of the missing clones reflect an unresolved V gene, and the others are unexplained. For this sample there are about 68,000 clones; about 90% appear just once. Around 0.89% of the sample is held by the ten biggest clonotypes. The material sequenced was peripheral blood, taken in the second trimester of pregnancy. The receptors derive from a female donor with multiple sclerosis, enrolled in a pregnancy study.

The genes are TRBV6-5 and TRBJ1-1, with D uncertain. The CDR3 is 15 amino acids. The V gene lost 6 bases and the J gene lost 6 bases, with 20 bases spanning the gap. CDR1 is MNHEY and CDR2 is SVGAGI in the germline V gene. The CDR3 DNA reads TGTGCCAGCAGCCGGAGGCCGCATGGAGAAGCTGAAGCTTTCTTT. Its translation is CASSRRPHGEAEAFF.

The CDR3 nucleotides are TGCGCCAGCAGTCGTTCCCTGGGAGGGGCCCCACTGTGTAGCAATCAGCCCCAGCATTTT. It specifies CASSRSLGGAPLCSNQPQHF. V is TRBV23-1 and J is TRBJ1-5; D perhaps matches TRBD1 (5 bases). TRBV23-1 is labeled an ORF, and its function is uncertain. V lost 4 bases and J lost 0, with 25 bases in between. The CDR3 runs to 20 residues.

The rearrangement links TRBV5-5 to TRBJ2-3; no firm D call. Trimming removed 4 bases from V and 11 bases from J, with 14 bases in between. This CDR3 region has 12 residues. CDR1 and CDR2 (germline): SGHKS, YYEKEE (reference sequence). CDR3: CASSLNLGGQYF. The CDR3 DNA reads as TGTGCCAGCAGCCTAAACCTCGGTGGGCAGTATTTT.

This chain connects TRBV4-3 to TRBJ2-1, with 8 nucleotides matching TRBD1. The trim removed 7 bases at V and 2 bases at J, leaving 7 bases unmatched. CDR1 and CDR2 (germline): LGHNA, YSLEER. There are 15 residues in the CDR3. The CDR3 sequence: CASTREQGAYNEQFF. In nucleotides, the CDR3 is TGCGCCAGCACCAGAGAACAGGGGGCCTACAATGAGCAGTTCTTC.

The chain uses TRBV18 and TRBJ2-5; TRBD2 matches 7 bases. From germline, CDR1 is KGHSH and CDR2 LQKENI. CDR3 length: 16 residues. Trimming took 5 bases from V and 5 from J; bases not matched to a gene: 14. CDR3 loop: CASSTTSGLIMETQYF. The CDR3 region has the DNA TGTGCCAGCTCAACCACGTCGGGACTAATAATGGAGACCCAGTACTTC.

CDR3 sequence: CATSRDVGEGEQYF. CDR3 nucleotide sequence: TGTGCCACCAGCAGAGATGTGGGGGAGGGGGAGCAGTACTTC. The genes are TRBV15 and TRBJ2-7, with 7 bases aligning to TRBD2. V dropped 0 bases and J dropped 7; count of bases not matched to a gene: 6. The CDR3 extends over 14 amino acids. Germline V lookup: CDR1 LNHNV, CDR2 YYDKDF (reference sequence). Complete variable domain (other parts from reference TRBV15 and TRBJ2-7): DAMVIQNPRYQVTQFGKPVTLSCSQTLNHNVMYWYQQKSSQAPKLLFHYYDKDFNNEADTPDNFQSRRPNTSFCFLDIRSPGLGDTAMYLCATSRDVGEGEQYFGPGTRLTVT.

The V gene is TRBV7-3, the J gene TRBJ1-1; 7 bases map to TRBD1. Per the germline V gene, CDR1 is SGHTA and CDR2 is FQGTGA. CDR3 length: 14 residues. Trimming removed 5 bases from V and 5 bases from J; junction bases left unmatched: 8. The CDR3 here is CASSRDRAVTEAFF. CDR3 DNA sequence: TGTGCCAGCAGCAGAGACAGGGCGGTTACTGAAGCTTTCTTT.

The CDR3 nucleotides are TGTGCCAGCAGTGTAGCACAGGGGGCGCAGACCGGGGAGCTGTTTTTT. Its translation: CASSVAQGAQTGELFF. The rearrangement links TRBV2 to TRBJ2-2; TRBD1 matches at 9 bases. V shed 4 bases, J shed 5 bases, and the junction held 8 bases outside the gene matches. The CDR3 covers 16 residues. Germline assignment: CDR1 SNHLY and CDR2 FYNNEI. The full variable domain, in which reference TRBV2 and TRBJ2-2 provide the parts outside the CDR3, is EPEVTQTPSHQVTQMGQEVILRCVPISNHLYFYWYRQILGQKVEFLVSFYNNEISEKSEIFDDQFSVERPDGSNFTLKIRSTKLEDSAMYFCASSVAQGAQTGELFFGEGSRLTVL.

J is TRBJ1-3 and V is TRBV7-8, with 7 positions matching TRBD1. The CDR3 extends over 17 amino acids. From germline, CDR1 is SGHVS and CDR2 FQNEAQ. V shed 4 bases and J 0 bases; nucleotides not matched to a gene: 9. The DNA for the CDR3 is TGTGCCAGCAGCTACCGGGCCCAGGGGGGCTCTGGAAACACCATATATTTT. Translation gives CASSYRAQGGSGNTIYF.

The chain uses TRBV6-5 and TRBJ2-3, with 12 positions matching TRBD2. Germline V gives CDR1 MNHEY, CDR2 SVGAGI. This CDR3 has 15 residues. The trim removed 4 bases at V and 1 base at J, leaving 0 bases unmatched. CDR3 nucleotide sequence: TGTGCCAGCAGTTGGACTAGCGGGGGCACAGATACGCAGTATTTT. Encoded protein: CASSWTSGGTDTQYF.

The chain is built from TRBV5-6 and TRBJ2-5, with 12 positions matching TRBD2. Germline CDR1 and CDR2: SGHDT and YYEEEE. V lost 1 base to trimming and J lost 5 bases; unmatched junction nucleotides: 6. This CDR3 comprises 16 residues. The CDR3 loop is CASSLPSGGARETQYF. The CDR3 nucleotides are TGTGCCAGCAGCTTGCCTAGCGGGGGGGCGAGGGAGACCCAGTACTTC.

The rearrangement joins TRBV29-1 to TRBJ2-1; 9 bases map to TRBD2. The CDR3 has 16 amino acids. Germline CDR1 SQVTM, CDR2 ANQGSEA. V lost 0 bases to trimming and J lost 7 bases; unmatched junction nucleotides: 10. This chain's CDR3 is CSVEEHQAGGRNEQFF. The CDR3 nucleotides are TGCAGCGTTGAAGAGCATCAGGCGGGGGGGCGGAATGAGCAGTTCTTC.

The chain recombines TRBV13 with TRBJ1-1, with 9 nucleotides matching TRBD1. The CDR3 has 15 amino acids. CDR1 and CDR2 from the germline V gene are PRHDT and FYEKMQ (reference sequence). V was pared by 0 bases and J by 6 bases, with 5 bases of the junction left unmatched. The CDR3 DNA is TGTGCCAGCAGCTTAGGAGGACAGGGGTTCGCTGAAGCTTTCTTT. This sequence encodes CASSLGGQGFAEAFF.

The rearrangement joins TRBV2 to TRBJ1-4, with TRBD1 as a possible D gene (6 bases). Germline assignment: CDR1 SNHLY and CDR2 FYNNEI. V lost 4 bases and J lost 7, with 22 bases in between. This CDR3 contains 17 residues. CDR3 bases: TGTGCCAGCAGTGCGGGACAAGTGTCCGGGGCGAGTGAAAAACTGTTTTTT. Amino acids: CASSAGQVSGASEKLFF.

CDR3 bases: TGCGCCAGCAGCCAAGATAGCCCCACCGGGGAGCTGTTTTTT. It translates to CASSQDSPTGELFF. The chain couples TRBV4-3 to TRBJ2-2, with D uncertain. V lost 0 bases to trimming and J lost 4 bases, with 6 bases between them. The CDR3 contains 14 residues. CDR1 and CDR2 (germline): LGHNA, YSLEER.

The chain uses TRBV6-4 and TRBJ1-2, with a possible D match to TRBD1 (5 bases). CDR1 and CDR2 (germline): MRHNA, SNTAGT. Deletions cut 5 bases from V and 0 bases from J, with 10 bases between. The CDR3 is 14 amino acids. In nucleotides, the CDR3 is TGTGCCAGCAGTCCAGGGCTCACTAACTATGGCTACACCTTC. Encoded protein: CASSPGLTNYGYTF.

The rearrangement joins TRBV10-3 to TRBJ1-1; D is unresolved. Germline V gene lookup returns CDR1 ENHRY and CDR2 SYGVKD. The length of the CDR3 is 13 residues. The ends were cut back, 3 bases at V and 1 base at J, with 6 bases in the middle. The CDR3 sequence is CAISDTRNTEAFF. CDR3 nucleotides: TGTGCCATCAGTGATACACGGAACACTGAAGCTTTCTTT.

The genes are TRBV7-9 and TRBJ1-6, with 7 bases fitting TRBD1. The V segment lost 3 bases and the J segment 15 bases; nucleotides outside the gene matches: 8. Germline-derived CDR1 and CDR2 are SEHNR and FQNEAQ (reference sequence). CDR3 length equals 13 residues. The CDR3 here is CASSFDRDLFLHF. As DNA, the CDR3 is TGTGCCAGCAGCTTTGACAGGGATTTGTTCCTCCACTTT.

The chain recombines TRBV30 with TRBJ1-5, with a weak D call TRBD1 (5 bases). Trimming stripped 0 bases from V and 4 bases from J, with 13 bases between. The CDR3 covers 15 residues. Germline V gene lookup returns CDR1 GTSNPN and CDR2 SVGIG (reference sequence). The CDR3 here is CAWSVRAGSNQPQHF. The CDR3 DNA is TGTGCCTGGAGTGTACGGGCAGGGTCAAATCAGCCCCAGCATTTT.

The chain uses TRBV11-2 and TRBJ1-2, with 9 bases aligning to TRBD1. Germline-derived CDR1 and CDR2 are SGHAT and FQNNGV. This CDR3 contains 17 residues. Trimming cost V 6 bases and J 7 bases; bases outside gene matches: 18. The CDR3 sequence is CASSPSRPGQGGPGYTF. For the CDR3, the DNA is TGTGCCAGCAGTCCATCCCGCCCGGGACAGGGAGGGCCTGGCTACACCTTC.

This clone was seen just once. The J gene is TRBJ1-2, the V gene TRBV7-3, with a weak D call TRBD1 (6 bases). The CDR3 contains 15 residues. Germline CDR1 SGHTA, CDR2 FQGTGA. V dropped 5 bases and J dropped 5 bases, with 18 bases sitting between them. The CDR3 bases are TGTGCCAGCAGCCCAGCGAGGGGGTCGCCATATGGCTACACCTTC. It codes for CASSPARGSPYGYTF.

The gene calls are TRBV27 and TRBJ1-4, with a tentative D call TRBD1 (5 bases). The CDR3 is 18 amino acids. Trimming took 2 bases from V and 12 from J, leaving 28 bases between them. Germline V gene sequence: CDR1 MNHEY, CDR2 SMNVEV (reference sequence). The CDR3 DNA is TGTGCCAGCAGTTTACGGCCCGGGGGGGTCCGCCTCGGAGAGGAACTGTTTTTT. This gives the protein CASSLRPGGVRLGEELFF. The full variable domain, in which reference TRBV27 and TRBJ1-4 provide the parts outside the CDR3, is EAQVTQNPRYLITVTGKKLTVTCSQNMNHEYMSWYRQDPGLGLRQIYYSMNVEVTDKGDVPEGYKVSRKEKRNFPLILESPSPNQTSLYFCASSLRPGGVRLGEELFFGSGTQLSVL.

This chain uses TRBV7-9 with TRBJ2-2; 7 bases are shared with TRBD2. The CDR3 length is 14 residues. Germline V gene sequence: CDR1 SEHNR, CDR2 FQNEAQ (reference sequence). V lost 5 bases to trimming and J lost 4 bases; unmatched junction nucleotides: 4. The CDR3 coding sequence is TGTGCCAGCAGCCTCTGGGGGGGCACCGGGGAGCTGTTTTTT. Translating it yields CASSLWGGTGELFF.